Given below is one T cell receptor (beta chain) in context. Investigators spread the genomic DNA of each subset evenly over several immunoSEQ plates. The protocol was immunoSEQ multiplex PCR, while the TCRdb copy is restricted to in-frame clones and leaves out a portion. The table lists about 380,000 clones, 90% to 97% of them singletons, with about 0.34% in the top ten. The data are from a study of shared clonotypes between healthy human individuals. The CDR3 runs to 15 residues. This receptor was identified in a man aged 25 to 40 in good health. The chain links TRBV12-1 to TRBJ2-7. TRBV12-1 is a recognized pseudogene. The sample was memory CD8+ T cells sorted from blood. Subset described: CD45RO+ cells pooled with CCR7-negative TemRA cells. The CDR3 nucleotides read TGTGCCAGCAGCTTTGATCAGGGGGAGGGCTACGAGCAGTACTTC. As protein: CASSFDQGEGYEQYF.